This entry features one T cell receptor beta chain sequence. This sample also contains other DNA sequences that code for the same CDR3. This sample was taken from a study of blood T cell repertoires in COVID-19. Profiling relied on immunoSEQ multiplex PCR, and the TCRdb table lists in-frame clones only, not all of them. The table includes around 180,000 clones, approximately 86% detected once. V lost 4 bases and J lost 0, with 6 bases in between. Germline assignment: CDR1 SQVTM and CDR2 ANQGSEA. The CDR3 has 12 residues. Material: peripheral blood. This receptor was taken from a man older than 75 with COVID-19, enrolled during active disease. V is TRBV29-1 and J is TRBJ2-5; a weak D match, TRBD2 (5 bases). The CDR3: CSVVGDQETQYF. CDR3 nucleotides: TGCAGCGTTGTCGGGGACCAAGAGACCCAGTACTTC.